These T cell receptor beta chains were read from a single sample in a study of identical twins. TCRdb independently ran MiXCR on the 5' RACE reads; one entry per CDR3 protein. The data hold 650,000 to 800,000 distinct CDR3 sequences, with around 8.6% observed a single time. The same specimen was also included in a second study, on yellow fever vaccine responses in identical twins.

The sample was PBMCs. Every receptor here comes from a woman in her late teens or twenties in good health. The CDR3 runs from the conserved cysteine through the conserved F or W. D genes are given only for firm matches. Rows give clone size only sometimes, using once, few, many, or a class for an expanded clone.

size: -
D: -
V: TRBV6-2/TRBV6-3
J: TRBJ2-7
DNA: TGTGCCAGCAATCCGTCTAGCGACTACTACGAGCAGTACTTC
CDR3: CASNPSSDYYEQYF

size: many
D: -
V: TRBV20-1
J: TRBJ1-1
DNA: TGCAGTGCTAGAGGGGGGGGACCGCAAAAACAAGAAGCTTTCTTT
CDR3: CSARGGGPQKQEAFF

size: few
D: TRBD2
V: TRBV7-2
J: TRBJ2-7
DNA: TGTGCCAGCCGGCGGGGTAGCGGGCGTTCCTACGAGCAGTACTTC
CDR3: CASRRGSGRSYEQYF

size: -
D: TRBD1
V: TRBV4-1
J: TRBJ2-3
DNA: TGCGCCAGCAGCCTACGGGACAGGGTGGGGGCAGATACGCAGTATTTT
CDR3: CASSLRDRVGADTQYF

size: few
D: TRBD2
V: TRBV30
J: TRBJ2-5
DNA: TGTGCCTGGAGTGTACTAGCGAGCGAGGAGGAGACCCAGTACTTC
CDR3: CAWSVLASEEETQYF

size: -
D: -
V: TRBV10-3
J: TRBJ2-7
DNA: TGTGCCACCATAGGACTTGAAAGCTCCTACGAGCAGTACTTC
CDR3: CATIGLESSYEQYF

size: few
D: -
V: TRBV10-3
J: TRBJ1-6
DNA: TGTGCCATCAGTCGGACAGAGGTAGAATCACCCCTCCACTTT
CDR3: CAISRTEVESPLHF

size: many
D: TRBD1
V: TRBV29-1
J: TRBJ1-6
DNA: TGCAGCGCCATCGTTGGGACAGGTTCGAATTCACCCCTCCACTTT
CDR3: CSAIVGTGSNSPLHF

size: -
D: -
V: TRBV6-5
J: TRBJ2-4
DNA: TGTGCCAGCAGTTACGGCGAGGGATCCGCCAAAAACATTCAGTACTTC
CDR3: CASSYGEGSAKNIQYF

size: few
D: TRBD1
V: TRBV3-1
J: TRBJ2-1
DNA: TGTGCCAGCAGCCAGGCCCAGACAGGGGGAAAGTTCTTC
CDR3: CASSQAQTGGKFF

size: -
D: -
V: TRBV20-1
J: TRBJ2-7
DNA: TGCAGTGCTAACACCGGGACAAACGAGCAGTACTTC
CDR3: CSANTGTNEQYF

size: many
D: TRBD1
V: TRBV12-3/TRBV12-4
J: TRBJ2-2
DNA: TGTGCCAGCAGTGACGACAGGGTCATCAAGTCCGGGGAGCTGTTTTTT
CDR3: CASSDDRVIKSGELFF

size: many
D: -
V: TRBV20-1
J: TRBJ1-5
DNA: TGCAGTGCTAGAGAGGGGAGGGATCAGCCCCAGCATTTT
CDR3: CSAREGRDQPQHF

size: -
D: -
V: TRBV20-1
J: TRBJ1-1
DNA: TGCAGTGCTAGGCGGGCGGGGAACACTGAAGCTTTCTTT
CDR3: CSARRAGNTEAFF

size: few
D: TRBD1
V: TRBV6-4
J: TRBJ2-2
DNA: TGTGCCAGCAGTGACCAGCGACAGGGGGGTACCGGGGAGCTGTTTTTT
CDR3: CASSDQRQGGTGELFF

size: few
D: TRBD2
V: TRBV6-2/TRBV6-3
J: TRBJ2-1
DNA: TGTGCCAGCAGCCCGGGACTAGCGGGTTTCGATGAGCAGTTCTTC
CDR3: CASSPGLAGFDEQFF

size: -
D: -
V: TRBV11-2
J: TRBJ2-2
DNA: TGTGCCAGCAGCTTCTCCGCGTCAGTCGCGAACACCGGGGAGCTGTTTTTT
CDR3: CASSFSASVANTGELFF

size: -
D: -
V: TRBV6-4
J: TRBJ2-7
DNA: TGTGCCAGCAGCATCGCATCGGGCGAGCAGTACTTC
CDR3: CASSIASGEQYF

size: few
D: -
V: TRBV7-3
J: TRBJ2-1
DNA: TGTGCCAGCAGCTTAACGCATACGGGGGGCTCGAATGAGCAGTTCTTC
CDR3: CASSLTHTGGSNEQFF

size: few
D: -
V: TRBV5-1
J: TRBJ2-7
DNA: TGCGCCAGCAGCTTGTATAGCGGCTACGAGCAGTACTTC
CDR3: CASSLYSGYEQYF

size: -
D: -
V: TRBV7-9
J: TRBJ2-3
DNA: TGTGCCAGCAGCTTAGGCCCTCCTGGCACAGATACGCAGTATTTT
CDR3: CASSLGPPGTDTQYF

size: few
D: -
V: TRBV5-1
J: TRBJ1-4
DNA: TGCGCCAGCAGCTCACAGGGTCTTAATGAAAAACTGTTTTTT
CDR3: CASSSQGLNEKLFF

size: few
D: -
V: TRBV11-2
J: TRBJ2-6
DNA: TGTGCCAGCAGCTCCACGCTTGACAGCAAAACCTCTGGGGCCAACGTCCTGACTTTC
CDR3: CASSSTLDSKTSGANVLTF

size: -
D: -
V: TRBV7-9
J: TRBJ2-3
DNA: TGTGCCAGCAGCTTAGACTCGAATACGCAGTATTTT
CDR3: CASSLDSNTQYF

size: -
D: TRBD2
V: TRBV6-5
J: TRBJ2-5
DNA: TGTGCCAGCAGTTACTCATCGCTAGCGGGGGACCAAGAGACCCAGTACTTC
CDR3: CASSYSSLAGDQETQYF

size: -
D: -
V: TRBV10-3
J: TRBJ1-1
DNA: TGTGCCATCAGTACAGGGCAAATGAACACTGAAGCTTTCTTT
CDR3: CAISTGQMNTEAFF

size: -
D: -
V: TRBV6-2/TRBV6-3
J: TRBJ2-3
DNA: TGTGCCAGCAGCCCGAGTACCCTTCGACCGGACCGTCCGCAGTATTTT
CDR3: CASSPSTLRPDRPQYF

size: many
D: TRBD1
V: TRBV15
J: TRBJ1-2
DNA: TGTGCCACCAGCAGAGCGGCAGGGGGCTCGGATGGCTACACCTTC
CDR3: CATSRAAGGSDGYTF

size: many
D: -
V: TRBV12-3/TRBV12-4
J: TRBJ2-2
DNA: TGTGCCAGCAGTTTAATGGGGTCCGGGGAGCTGTTTTTT
CDR3: CASSLMGSGELFF

size: -
D: -
V: TRBV29-1
J: TRBJ1-2
DNA: TGCAGCGTTGAAGGGGACGACCGCGGATTAGGTGGCTACACCTTC
CDR3: CSVEGDDRGLGGYTF

size: few
D: TRBD2
V: TRBV5-1
J: TRBJ2-5
DNA: TGCGCCAGCGCCGGGACTATGGGAGGAGAGACCCAGTACTTC
CDR3: CASAGTMGGETQYF

size: -
D: -
V: TRBV15
J: TRBJ2-5
DNA: TGTGCCACCAGCAGAGGCCGGTCCGAGGAGACCCAGTACTTC
CDR3: CATSRGRSEETQYF

size: many
D: -
V: TRBV12-3/TRBV12-4
J: TRBJ1-2
DNA: TGTGCCAGCAGAGGAGAGTCCAGGGAAAACTATGGCTACACCTTC
CDR3: CASRGESRENYGYTF

size: -
D: -
V: TRBV2
J: TRBJ2-2
DNA: TGTGCCAGCAGTTTACGTCCCCACGGGGCTAGTCGTCCCGGGGAGCTGTTTTTT
CDR3: CASSLRPHGASRPGELFF

size: few
D: -
V: TRBV6-4
J: TRBJ2-3
DNA: TGTGCCAGCAGTGTCCTCGACAAGTCAGATACGCAGTATTTT
CDR3: CASSVLDKSDTQYF

size: few
D: -
V: TRBV3-1
J: TRBJ1-4
DNA: TGTGCCAGCAGCCAAGCCTGGAAGGCGGCTAATGAAAAACTGTTTTTT
CDR3: CASSQAWKAANEKLFF

size: -
D: -
V: TRBV2
J: TRBJ2-5
DNA: TGTGCCAGCAGTGACACCAGCTCAGAGACCCAGTACTTC
CDR3: CASSDTSSETQYF

size: many
D: -
V: TRBV4-3
J: TRBJ2-3
DNA: TGCGCCAGCAGCCATGAGGTGAATAAAGATACGCAGTATTTT
CDR3: CASSHEVNKDTQYF

size: few
D: TRBD2
V: TRBV6-4
J: TRBJ2-1
DNA: TGTGCCAGCAGTGCTTCTAGCGGGGGGGACTACAATGAGCAGTTCTTC
CDR3: CASSASSGGDYNEQFF

size: -
D: -
V: TRBV4-1
J: TRBJ1-5
DNA: TGCGCCAGCAGCCAAGAGAAGGGTAGCAATCAGCCCCAGCATTTT
CDR3: CASSQEKGSNQPQHF

size: few
D: TRBD1
V: TRBV3-1
J: TRBJ1-2
DNA: TGTGCCAGCAGCCAAGGACAGGGGCGGTATGGCTACACCTTC
CDR3: CASSQGQGRYGYTF

size: -
D: -
V: TRBV6-1
J: TRBJ2-3
DNA: TGTGCCAGCAGAAAGCGGACAGTTCAAACAGATACGCAGTATTTT
CDR3: CASRKRTVQTDTQYF

size: -
D: -
V: TRBV20-1
J: TRBJ2-7
DNA: TGCAGCGCGGGCCGACTCATTTCCTACGAGCAGTACTTC
CDR3: CSAGRLISYEQYF

size: many
D: -
V: TRBV14
J: TRBJ2-1
DNA: TGCGCCAGCAGCCAAGGTTTCTACAATGAGCAGTTCTTC
CDR3: CASSQGFYNEQFF

size: -
D: -
V: TRBV6-1
J: TRBJ2-2
DNA: TGTGCCAGCAGATCGGCCGTCACCGGGGAGCTGTTTTTT
CDR3: CASRSAVTGELFF

size: many
D: -
V: TRBV5-1
J: TRBJ2-5
DNA: TGCGCCAGCAGCTTGGATCCGGAAGAGACCCAGTACTTC
CDR3: CASSLDPEETQYF

size: many
D: -
V: TRBV7-8
J: TRBJ2-5
DNA: TGTGCCAGCAGCTTAGGCCCTGTGTACTTC
CDR3: CASSLGPVYF